The 16 T cell receptor beta chains reported below all come from one sample, sequenced in a study of T cells in Graves' hyperthyroidism and ophthalmopathy. Regions amplified from RNA transcripts were the TCR beta CDR3 regions. Carried out on the TCR CDR3, a first-round RT-PCR used the HTBI primer set. TCRdb re-called the multiplex PCR reads with MiXCR, one entry per CDR3 protein. The table includes under 800,000 distinct CDR3 sequences, around 13% detected once. Sequencing was performed on blood. The receptors were gathered from a woman in her late teens or twenties with Graves' hyperthyroidism.

There are a few counts of this clonotype. The chain has TRBV7-9 and TRBJ2-2; no reliable D call. Trimming took 5 bases from V and 3 from J, leaving 13 bases between them. The CDR3 is 15 residues long. CDR1 is SEHNR and CDR2 is FQNEAQ in the germline V gene (reference sequence). CDR3 nucleotide sequence: TGTGCCAGCAGCCTTAACCTAGGAGACACCGGGGAGCTGTTTTTT. Translated: CASSLNLGDTGELFF.

This clonotype was recorded many times. The chain links TRBV4-2 to TRBJ2-2; D ambiguous. The germline CDR1 and CDR2 sequences are LGHNA and YNFKEQ. V was pared by 2 bases and J by 3 bases, with 7 bases between. The CDR3 totals 14 residues. The CDR3 DNA reads TGTGCCAGCAGCCAAAGGCAGGACACCGGGGAGCTGTTTTTT. The encoded protein is CASSQRQDTGELFF.

This clonotype was seen ten or more times. The chain couples TRBV2 to TRBJ2-1, with a weak D call TRBD1 (8 bases). The CDR3 has 16 residues. Trimming removed 5 bases from V and 9 bases from J, with 23 bases in between. Germline loops: CDR1 SNHLY, CDR2 FYNNEI. The CDR3 reads CASSPTAQGGIGEQFF. The CDR3 coding sequence is TGTGCCAGCAGTCCAACCGCACAGGGGGGGATCGGTGAGCAGTTCTTC.

There are many counts of this clonotype. This chain uses TRBV12-3 or TRBV12-4 with TRBJ2-3; D unclear. CDR3 length: 12 residues. Trimming removed 3 bases at V and 14 bases at J, with 15 bases between. The CDR3 sequence is CASSFGEAIRYF. In DNA form, the CDR3 reads TGTGCCAGCAGTTTCGGTGAGGCGATCAGGTATTTT.

Only a few counts were recorded for this clonotype. The V and J genes are TRBV29-1 and TRBJ2-2, with a tentative D call TRBD1 (6 bases). V lost 8 bases and J 3 bases, leaving 16 bases between the germline ends. Germline V gene sequence: CDR1 SQVTM, CDR2 ANQGSEA. The CDR3 has 14 residues. CDR3 sequence: CSPTGHDDTGELFF. The CDR3 nucleotides read TGCAGCCCCACGGGACACGATGACACCGGGGAGCTGTTTTTT.

This clonotype was recorded at least ten times. V is TRBV11-2 and J is TRBJ2-7; 10 bases align to TRBD1. Germline lookup yields CDR1 SGHAT and CDR2 FQNNGV. The CDR3 sequence is 14 residues long. V shed 5 bases and J 3 bases; nucleotides not matched to a gene: 4. The CDR3 region has the DNA TGTGCCAGCAGCGCGAGGGACAGGGGCTACGAGCAGTACTTC. Its protein is CASSARDRGYEQYF.

The chain couples TRBV7-9 to TRBJ1-2, with TRBD1 as a possible D gene (5 bases). Germline V gene lookup returns CDR1 SEHNR and CDR2 FQNEAQ (reference sequence). The V end lost 5 bases, the J end lost 6 bases, and 22 bases lay between the germline ends. This CDR3 is built from 16 residues. This chain's CDR3 is CASSPDSGTFRHGYTF. The CDR3, as DNA: TGTGCCAGCAGCCCGGACTCGGGGACCTTTAGGCATGGCTACACCTTC.

CDR3 nucleotide sequence: TGTGCCAGCAAACTGGGCGGGCTAACCGAAGCTTTCTTT. Its translation is CASKLGGLTEAFF. The chain joins TRBV6-1 to TRBJ1-1; D gene unclear. Trimming took 7 bases from V and 8 from J, leaving 17 bases between them. This CDR3 comprises 13 residues. In germline, CDR1 is MNHNS, CDR2 SASEGT.

In its sample, this clonotype was seen a few times. For the CDR3, the DNA is TGCGCCAGCAGCCAAGGCAGGGGACAGGGGGCGTACGAGCAGTACTTC. Translated: CASSQGRGQGAYEQYF. The rearrangement joins TRBV4-1 to TRBJ2-7; 12 positions match TRBD1. The length of the CDR3 is 16 residues. The junction had 5 bases not matched to a gene; V was cut back by 1 base and J by 4 bases. Germline-derived CDR1 and CDR2 are MGHRA and YSYEKL.

Ten or more counts support this clonotype. V is TRBV28 and J is TRBJ1-2, with TRBD1 as a possible D gene (6 bases). Germline V gene data show CDR1 as MDHEN and CDR2 as SYDVKM. V was pared by 4 bases and J by 1 base, with 13 bases between. This CDR3 spans 15 amino acids. The CDR3 DNA is TGTGCCAGCAGTTCTCAAGGGGGTATTAACTATGGCTACACCTTC. Its protein is CASSSQGGINYGYTF.

This clonotype was seen more than once but under ten times. The chain joins TRBV7-8 to TRBJ2-5; 7 bases fit TRBD1. The CDR3 length is 13 residues. V shed 5 bases and J 7 bases; nucleotides not matched to a gene: 7. CDR1 is SGHVS, CDR2 FQNEAQ, per germline. The CDR3 DNA reads as TGTGCCAGCAGCGTACAGGGGTATGGGACCCAGTACTTC. Translated, it gives CASSVQGYGTQYF.

This clonotype was seen many times. The chain carries TRBV2 and TRBJ1-2; a weak D match, TRBD1 (6 bases). The germline CDR1 and CDR2 sequences are SNHLY and FYNNEI. The CDR3 totals 14 residues. Between the trimmed V and J ends, which lost 6 bases and 4 bases, there was a span of 15 bases. In DNA, the CDR3 is TGTGCCAGCAGGAGAGACAGGTCCTTCTATGGCTACACCTTC. Translating it yields CASRRDRSFYGYTF.

In this sample, this clonotype turned up many times. The CDR3 nucleotides read TGCAGTGCCCCGGTGGGGGGCCGACCCTACGAGCAGTACTTC. Its translation is CSAPVGGRPYEQYF. This chain links TRBV20-1 with TRBJ2-7; the D call may be TRBD1 or TRBD2 (6 bases each). The CDR3 runs 14 residues. The ends were cut back, 6 bases at V and 2 bases at J, with 17 bases in the middle. Germline V lookup: CDR1 DFQATT, CDR2 SNEGSKA (reference sequence).

The chain uses TRBV19 and TRBJ2-1, with D uncertain. CDR3 size: 13 residues. Germline loops: CDR1 LNHDA, CDR2 SQIVND (reference sequence). V lost 4 bases to trimming and J lost 7 bases, with 11 bases between them. The CDR3 sequence is CASSRQVRNEQFF. In DNA, the CDR3 is TGTGCCAGTAGTAGGCAGGTTCGAAATGAGCAGTTCTTC.

This chain joins TRBV30 and TRBJ1-5; tentatively, D is TRBD1 (6 bases). This CDR3 region has 14 residues. CDR1 is GTSNPN and CDR2 is SVGIG in the germline V gene (reference sequence). V lost 1 base and J 13 bases, leaving 20 bases between the germline ends. CDR3 in amino acids: CAWSAGGHVLDQHF. CDR3 nucleotides: TGTGCCTGGAGTGCCGGGGGCCATGTGCTTGATCAGCATTTT.

The sample holds many counts of this clonotype. The DNA of the CDR3 is TGTGCCAGCAGCTTGTTGATACAGGCCGCTGGAGTTACGCAGTATTTT. Translating gives CASSLLIQAAGVTQYF. This chain joins TRBV5-5 and TRBJ2-3; weak D call: TRBD1 (5 bases). CDR3 length: 16 residues. Germline lookup yields CDR1 SGHKS and CDR2 YYEKEE (reference sequence). V shed 1 base and J shed 8 bases, with 20 bases lying between them.